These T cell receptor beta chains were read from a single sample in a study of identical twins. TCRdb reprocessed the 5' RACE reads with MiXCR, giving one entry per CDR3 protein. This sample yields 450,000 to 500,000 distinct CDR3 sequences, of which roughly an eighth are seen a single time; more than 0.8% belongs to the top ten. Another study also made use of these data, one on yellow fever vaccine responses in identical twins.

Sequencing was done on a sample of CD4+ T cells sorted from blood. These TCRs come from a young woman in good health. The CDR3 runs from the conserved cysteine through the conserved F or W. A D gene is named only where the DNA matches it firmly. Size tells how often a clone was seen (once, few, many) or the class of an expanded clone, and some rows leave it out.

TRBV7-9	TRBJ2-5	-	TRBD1	TGTGCCAGCAGCTTGGGACAGAGCCAAGAGACCCAGTACTTC	CASSLGQSQETQYF
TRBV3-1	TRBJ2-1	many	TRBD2	TGTGCCAGCGGACTAGCGGGGGCAGGTTCCTACAATGAGCAGTTCTTC	CASGLAGAGSYNEQFF
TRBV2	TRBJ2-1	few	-	TGTGCCAGCTTGGGGGGCCGAAGGTCAATTGAGCAGTTCTTC	CASLGGRRSIEQFF
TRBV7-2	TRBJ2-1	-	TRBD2	TGTGCCAGCCTCTCTGAAGCGGGGAGATACAATGAGCAGTTCTTC	CASLSEAGRYNEQFF
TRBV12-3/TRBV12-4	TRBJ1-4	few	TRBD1	TGTGCCAGCAGTTTAAGGGGACAGGGTTTTGAAAAACTGTTTTTT	CASSLRGQGFEKLFF
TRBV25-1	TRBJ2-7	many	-	TGTGCCAGCAGTGATAGAGGGAGAAACGAGCAGTACTTC	CASSDRGRNEQYF
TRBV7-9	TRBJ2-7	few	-	TGTGCCAGCAGCTTATGGCTTGGGGCGACTTCCGAGCAGTACTTC	CASSLWLGATSEQYF
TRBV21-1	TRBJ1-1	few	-	TGTGCCAGCAGCCCTGCTTACGAGGGTAGCACTGAAGCTTTCTTT	CASSPAYEGSTEAFF
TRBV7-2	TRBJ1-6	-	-	TGTGCCAGCAGTTTAGCACGGAATTCACCCCTCCACTTT	CASSLARNSPLHF
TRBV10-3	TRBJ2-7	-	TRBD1	TGTGCCATCAACGCGGGACAGGGACCAGGACTAGTCAGCGAGCAGTACTTC	CAINAGQGPGLVSEQYF
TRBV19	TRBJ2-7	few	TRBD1	TGTGCCAGTAGTAGCACCGGGACAGGCTCTGGTGAGCAGTACTTC	CASSSTGTGSGEQYF
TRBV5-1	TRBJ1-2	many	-	TGCGCCAGCAGCTTGGCGATTGCGGGCAGCTATGGCTACACCTTC	CASSLAIAGSYGYTF
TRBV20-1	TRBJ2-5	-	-	TGCAGTGCTGGACGGGCTACCCAAGAGACCCAGTACTTC	CSAGRATQETQYF
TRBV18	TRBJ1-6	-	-	TGTGCCAGCTCACCATCAGGCCGGGATTCACCCCTCCACTTT	CASSPSGRDSPLHF
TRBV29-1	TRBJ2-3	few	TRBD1	TGCAGCGTTGAGTGGACAGGGAGCACAGATACGCAGTATTTT	CSVEWTGSTDTQYF
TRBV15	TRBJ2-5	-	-	TGTGCCACCAGCAGAGACGGCAGGGTGGAGGAGACCCAGTACTTC	CATSRDGRVEETQYF
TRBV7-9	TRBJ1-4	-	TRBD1	TGTGCCAGCAGCTCCAAACAGGGGGCCCAACTGTTTTTT	CASSSKQGAQLFF
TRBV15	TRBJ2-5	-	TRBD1	TGTGCCACCAGCAGAGATCGGGGACAGGTCGCGGAGACCCAGTACTTC	CATSRDRGQVAETQYF
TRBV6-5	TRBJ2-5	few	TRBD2	TGTGCCAGCAGTTCCGGGACTAGCCGAAGACAAGAGACCCAGTACTTC	CASSSGTSRRQETQYF
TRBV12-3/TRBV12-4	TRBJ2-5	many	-	TGTGCCAGCAGTTCCAGGGGGAGGGAGACCCAGTACTTC	CASSSRGRETQYF
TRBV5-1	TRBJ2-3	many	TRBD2	TGCGCCAGCAGCTTTAGCGGGGGGGCCGGGGATACGCAGTATTTT	CASSFSGGAGDTQYF
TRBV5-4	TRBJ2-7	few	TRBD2	TGTGCCAGCAGCTTGGCAGGTGGCGGGGGTAGACACGAGCAGTACTTC	CASSLAGGGGRHEQYF
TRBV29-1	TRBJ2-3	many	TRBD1	TGCAGCGTTGAAGGGCACAGGGGTCTGTCAACAGATACGCAGTATTTT	CSVEGHRGLSTDTQYF
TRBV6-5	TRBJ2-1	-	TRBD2	TGTGCCAGCAGTTACTCGGCTAAGGCTAGCGGAACATACAATGAGCAGTTCTTC	CASSYSAKASGTYNEQFF